A single T cell receptor (beta chain) is shown here with its context. As yet, its antigen is unknown. From the roughly 120-subject validation cohort, which was separate from the approximately 700-subject first cohort, the donors were drawn. The sample belongs to a study of cytomegalovirus exposure and HLA in healthy donors. At the level of the study: A later analysis reported the same platform for the 100 to 150 validation repertoires and the 666 first-cohort repertoires. Study-level findings and limits: The study found most TCR sequences rare, yet found some public TCRs in many donors.

The method was immunoSEQ multiplex PCR; TCRdb's version includes in-frame clones alone and lacks a portion of them. The data hold 97,000 or so clones, with around 90% observed a single time. Between the trimmed V and J ends, which lost 0 bases and 14 bases, there was a span of 14 bases. The CDR3 contains 12 residues. Germline V gene sequence: CDR1 SGHRS, CDR2 YFSETQ. The sequence was collected from a woman aged 25 to 45 in good health and CMV-seronegative. The source material was PBMCs. The rearrangement uses TRBV5-1 and TRBJ1-1, with unresolved D. CDR3 nucleotide sequence: TGCGCCAGCAGCTTGGAAGACGGGGAGACGTTCTTT. As protein: CASSLEDGETFF.